This T cell receptor (beta chain) was sequenced in a study of T cells in localized non-small cell lung cancer. The CDR3 extends over 18 amino acids. The V and J ends lost 10 bases and 0 bases respectively, with 22 bases between them. CDR1 WSHSY and CDR2 SAAADI come from the germline V gene. The assay was immunoSEQ multiplex PCR, and TCRdb's table has in-frame clones only and misses some. This sample carries roughly 33,000 clones, roughly 88% of them seen once, and the ten largest clones take 3.5% to 5%. The V call is TRBV10-2, the J call TRBJ1-6; D is undetermined. This sample comprised peripheral blood, obtained before any cancer treatment. This receptor was identified in a man aged 40 to 69 with stage I lung adenocarcinoma. CDR3 sequence: CATQRNKAPSSYNSPLHF. For the CDR3, the DNA is TGCGCCACCCAACGGAACAAAGCCCCAAGCTCCTATAATTCACCCCTCCACTTT.